This passage covers 20 T cell receptor beta chains from one sample sequenced in a study of preoperative IRX-2 immunotherapy in early breast cancer. The data were produced by immunoSEQ multiplex PCR, yet TCRdb's version contains in-frame clones alone and is incomplete. This table has more than 10,000 clones, approximately 91% appearing once. Specified treatment: preoperative locoregional IRX-2 cytokine immunotherapy. The sample was taken from a patient treated with IRX-2 immunotherapy. The receptors originated from a human donor with breast cancer.

The DNA for the CDR3 is TGTGCCAGCTCACTCCCTGGACAGGGAGGTAAAGCTTTCTTT. Protein: CASSLPGQGGKAFF. The genes are TRBV18 and TRBJ1-1, with TRBD1 matching over 8 bases. CDR3 size: 14 residues. The germline gives CDR1 KGHSH, CDR2 LQKENI. J gave up 9 bases and V 4 bases, and 10 bases lay outside the gene matches.

V and J are TRBV4-1 and TRBJ1-3, with D uncertain. V was shortened by 4 bases and J by 5 bases, with 15 bases between the two germline ends. The CDR3 loop spans 15 amino acids. The germline V gene has CDR1 MGHRA and CDR2 YSYEKL. CDR3 DNA sequence: TGCGCCAGCAGCCCAGAGGCCGATCCCCGAAACACCATATATTTT. Encoded protein: CASSPEADPRNTIYF.

V and J are TRBV29-1 and TRBJ2-7; TRBD1 agrees at 7 bases. With 7 bases clipped from V and 7 bases from J, the junction kept 13 bases outside the gene matches. The CDR3 runs 13 residues. Per germline, CDR1 SQVTM and CDR2 ANQGSEA. The CDR3 bases are TGCAGCGCGAACCACAGGGGTTCGAGGGAGCAGTACTTC. It specifies CSANHRGSREQYF.

This chain connects TRBV19 to TRBJ1-1, with 10 bases lining up with TRBD1. Germline loops: CDR1 LNHDA, CDR2 SQIVND (reference sequence). This CDR3 region has 12 residues. The V gene end was trimmed by 1 base and the J gene end by 10 bases; junction bases not matched to a gene: 0. The CDR3 sequence: CASSIGDRGAFF. The DNA of the CDR3 is TGTGCCAGTAGTATAGGGGACAGGGGAGCTTTCTTT.

The rearrangement links TRBV19 to TRBJ1-5; weak D call: TRBD1 (6 bases). The CDR3 is 16 residues long. The ends were cut back, 1 base at V and 7 bases at J, with 17 bases in the middle. From germline, CDR1 is LNHDA and CDR2 SQIVND (reference sequence). CDR3 sequence reads: CASSIVGDKASQPQHF. The CDR3 nucleotides are TGTGCCAGTAGTATAGTAGGGGACAAGGCGAGCCAGCCCCAGCATTTT.

The rearrangement joins TRBV11-3 to TRBJ2-5; TRBD1 aligns across 9 bases. The CDR3 is 13 residues long. V was pared by 8 bases and J by 5 bases, with 6 bases of the junction left unmatched. The germline CDR1 and CDR2 sequences are SGHNT and YENEEA. Here the CDR3 reads CASGQGISETQYF. The CDR3 region has the DNA TGTGCCAGCGGACAGGGGATTTCGGAGACCCAGTACTTC.

The chain carries TRBV6-5 and TRBJ2-3; the match to TRBD2 covers 11 bases. The CDR3 runs to 16 residues. Germline V gene data show CDR1 as MNHEY and CDR2 as SVGAGI. V lost 4 bases to trimming and J lost 2 bases; unmatched junction nucleotides: 5. CDR3 in DNA: TGTGCCAGCAGTTCTCTAGCGGGGGGATTCACAGATACGCAGTATTTT. The encoded protein is CASSSLAGGFTDTQYF.

The chain employs TRBV2 and TRBJ2-5; D gene unclear. The CDR3 length is 11 residues. Trimming took off 8 bases at V and 2 bases at J, with 6 bases between the two ends. From germline, CDR1 is SNHLY and CDR2 FYNNEI. CDR3 DNA: TGTGCCAGCGTGGGGCAAGAGACCCAGTACTTC. Protein product: CASVGQETQYF.

V and J are TRBV5-1 and TRBJ1-1, with TRBD1 identical over 8 bases. Trimming cost V 4 bases and J 5 bases; bases outside gene matches: 10. The CDR3 length is 15 residues. Germline CDR1 is SGHRS and CDR2 is YFSETQ. The CDR3 sequence: CASSPSDRGGTEAFF. Here the CDR3 DNA reads TGCGCCAGCAGCCCATCTGACAGGGGCGGAACTGAAGCTTTCTTT.

The CDR3 sequence is CASARTGERAEAFF. CDR3 nucleotides: TGTGCCAGTGCAAGAACAGGGGAGAGGGCTGAAGCTTTCTTT. The gene calls are TRBV19 and TRBJ1-1; TRBD1 agrees at 7 bases. Germline CDR1 is LNHDA and CDR2 is SQIVND (reference sequence). There are 14 residues in the CDR3. V shed 8 bases, J shed 6 bases, and the junction held 12 bases outside the gene matches.

The chain recombines TRBV7-9 with TRBJ2-7, with 9 nucleotides matching TRBD1. Germline CDR1 reads SEHNR; CDR2 reads FQNEAQ (reference sequence). The V gene end was trimmed by 1 base and the J gene end by 2 bases; junction bases not matched to a gene: 6. This CDR3 comprises 16 residues. CDR3 residues: CASSLEPGQGPYEQYF. CDR3 bases: TGTGCCAGCAGCTTAGAGCCTGGACAGGGGCCCTACGAGCAGTACTTC.

This rearrangement joins TRBV28 to TRBJ1-4; unclear D gene. V lost 4 bases, J lost 4 bases, and 13 bases lay in between. CDR3 size: 15 residues. CDR1 and CDR2 from the germline V gene are MDHEN and SYDVKM. The DNA of the CDR3 is TGTGCCAGCAGTTCCGACGGTGGTCTTAATGAAAAACTGTTTTTT. It translates to CASSSDGGLNEKLFF.

This clone showed up just once. V usage is TRBV6-1 and J usage is TRBJ2-7, with 10 positions matching TRBD2. The length of the CDR3 is 19 residues. Trimming took 5 bases from V and 0 from J; bases not matched to a gene: 16. Germline CDR1 and CDR2: MNHNS and SASEGT. CDR3 residues: CASSQVSGAGGSSSYEQYV. The CDR3 DNA reads as TGTGCCAGCAGTCAAGTCTCGGGAGCGGGGGGGTCCAGCTCCTACGAGCAGTACGTC.

This clone has only a few counts. This rearrangement joins TRBV5-5 to TRBJ1-5, with TRBD1 as a possible D gene (6 bases). With 3 bases removed from V and 0 bases from J, the gap between germline ends came to 16 bases. This CDR3 region has 17 residues. Germline lookup yields CDR1 SGHKS and CDR2 YYEKEE (reference sequence). The CDR3 is CASSSLRDIYSNQPQHF. The CDR3 nucleotides read TGTGCCAGCAGCTCCTTACGGGACATTTATAGCAATCAGCCCCAGCATTTT.

The rearrangement uses TRBV9 and TRBJ1-3; D perhaps matches TRBD1 (5 bases). Germline V CDR1 and CDR2: SGDLS, YYNGEE. This CDR3 is 16 amino acids long. Trimming took 5 bases from V and 4 from J, leaving 19 bases between them. The CDR3 DNA reads TGTGCCAGCAGTTCGAATACAGGAGAACCAGGAAACACCATATATTTT. This translates into CASSSNTGEPGNTIYF.

Worth noting for this clone: In the same sample, other DNA sequences code for this CDR3. This chain joins TRBV2 and TRBJ1-1; D uncertain. CDR3 length: 13 residues. In germline, CDR1 is SNHLY, CDR2 FYNNEI. Trimming left V 10 bases short and J 1 base short, with 13 bases between. The CDR3 DNA is TGTGCCATACAAGGAGCAGAGAACACTGAAGCTTTCTTT. Protein: CAIQGAENTEAFF.

The V and J genes are TRBV7-9 and TRBJ2-5; tentative D call: TRBD2 (5 bases). Germline-derived CDR1 and CDR2 are SEHNR and FQNEAQ (reference sequence). V was trimmed by 4 bases and J by 5 bases, leaving 8 bases between them. There are 12 residues in the CDR3. The CDR3 DNA reads as TGTGCCAGCAGCTCACTAGTTGAGACCCAGTACTTC. Translated, it gives CASSSLVETQYF.

The chain couples TRBV10-3 to TRBJ2-3, with 7 bases identical to TRBD1. V shed 5 bases and J 0 bases; nucleotides not matched to a gene: 2. The CDR3 has 14 amino acids. CDR1 is ENHRY and CDR2 is SYGVKD in the germline V gene. CDR3 protein: CAISLTGSTDTQYF. The CDR3, as DNA: TGTGCCATCAGTCTGACAGGGAGCACAGATACGCAGTATTTT.

CDR3 residues: CASTTGGVYTEAFF. The CDR3, as DNA: TGTGCCAGCACGACAGGGGGCGTCTACACTGAAGCTTTCTTT. The V gene is TRBV28, the J gene TRBJ1-1, with TRBD1 identical over 10 bases. This CDR3 contains 14 residues. J gave up 3 bases and V 7 bases, and 5 bases lay outside the gene matches. Looked up from germline, CDR1 is MDHEN and CDR2 is SYDVKM. The whole variable domain, filled in from reference TRBV28 and TRBJ1-1, reads DVKVTQSSRYLVKRTGEKVFLECVQDMDHENMFWYRQDPGLGLRLIYFSYDVKMKEKGDIPEGYSVSREKKERFSLILESASTNQTSMYLCASTTGGVYTEAFFGQGTRLTVV.

This sequence joins TRBV29-1 and TRBJ2-5; a weak D match, TRBD1 (5 bases). The CDR3 is made up of 12 amino acids. Per the germline V gene, CDR1 is SQVTM and CDR2 is ANQGSEA. Trimming removed 5 bases at V and 5 bases at J, with 12 bases between. CDR3 in amino acids: CSVQGLRETQYF. The CDR3 DNA reads TGCAGCGTTCAGGGTCTTCGGGAGACCCAGTACTTC.